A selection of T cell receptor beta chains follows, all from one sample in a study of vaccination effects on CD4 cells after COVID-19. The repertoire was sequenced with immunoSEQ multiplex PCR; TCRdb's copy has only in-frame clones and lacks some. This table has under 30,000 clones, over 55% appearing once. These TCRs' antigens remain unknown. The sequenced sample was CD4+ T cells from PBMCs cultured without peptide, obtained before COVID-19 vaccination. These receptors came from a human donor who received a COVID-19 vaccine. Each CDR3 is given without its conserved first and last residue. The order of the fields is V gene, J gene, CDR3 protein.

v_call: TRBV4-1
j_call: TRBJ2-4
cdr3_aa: ASSQETSGVAKNIQY

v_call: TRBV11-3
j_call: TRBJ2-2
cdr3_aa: ASSKNWGQLSAGELF

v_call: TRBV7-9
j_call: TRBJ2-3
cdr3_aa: ASSWTAIRTDTQY

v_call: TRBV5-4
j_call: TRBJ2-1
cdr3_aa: ASSLLAGGGNEQF

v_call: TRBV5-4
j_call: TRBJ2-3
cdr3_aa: ASSGALRGGADTQY

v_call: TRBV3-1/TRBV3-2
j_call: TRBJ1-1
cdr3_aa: ASSQAGGSVTEAF

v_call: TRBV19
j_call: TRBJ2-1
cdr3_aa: ATSPSRDEQF

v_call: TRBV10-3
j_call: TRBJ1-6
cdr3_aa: AISDGNNSPLH

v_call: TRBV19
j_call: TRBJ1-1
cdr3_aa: ASSIKGDTEAF

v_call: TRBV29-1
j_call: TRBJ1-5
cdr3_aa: SVSGPYSNQPQH

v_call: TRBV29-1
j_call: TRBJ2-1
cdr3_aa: SVESGLGNEQF

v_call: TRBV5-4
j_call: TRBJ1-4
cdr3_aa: ASRNDRASEKLF

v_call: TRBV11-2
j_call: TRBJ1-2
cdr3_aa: ASSSSTDYGYT

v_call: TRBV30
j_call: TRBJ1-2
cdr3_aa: AWLSRTNYGYT

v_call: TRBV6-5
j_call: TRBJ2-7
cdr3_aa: ASRDRGTSEQY

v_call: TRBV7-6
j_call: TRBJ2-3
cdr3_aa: ASSATSAYTQY

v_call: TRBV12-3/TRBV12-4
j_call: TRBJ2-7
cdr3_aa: ASSRGAGYEQY

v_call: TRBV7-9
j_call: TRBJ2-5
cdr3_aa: ASSESWEVGETQY

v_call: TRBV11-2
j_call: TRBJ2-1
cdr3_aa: ASSPLAGGMNEQF

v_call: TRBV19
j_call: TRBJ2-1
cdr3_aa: ASSQTSGALNEQF

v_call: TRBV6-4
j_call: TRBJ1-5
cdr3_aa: ATRGGKYSNQPQH

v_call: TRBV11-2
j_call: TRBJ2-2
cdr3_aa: ASSWGTANTGELF

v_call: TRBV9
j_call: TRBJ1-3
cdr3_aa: ASSVSGTTSGNTIY

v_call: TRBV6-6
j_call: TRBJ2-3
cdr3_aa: ASLPSTGDTQY

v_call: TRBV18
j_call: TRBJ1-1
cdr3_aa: ASSPTENTEAF

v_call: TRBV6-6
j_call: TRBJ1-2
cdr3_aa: ASGMDSNYGYT

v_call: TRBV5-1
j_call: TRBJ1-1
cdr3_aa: ASSSRQGLYTEAF

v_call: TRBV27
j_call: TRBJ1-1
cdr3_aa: ASSIRWPMNTEAF

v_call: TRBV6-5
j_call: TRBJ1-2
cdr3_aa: ASTRLSYGYT

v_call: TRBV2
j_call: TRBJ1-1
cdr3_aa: ASGQEYTEAF

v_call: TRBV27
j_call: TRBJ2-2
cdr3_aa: ASSFERGWSGELF

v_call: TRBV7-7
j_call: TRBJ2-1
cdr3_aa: ASSNGRTGYNEQF

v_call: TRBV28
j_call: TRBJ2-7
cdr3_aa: ASSGQGKGSYEQY

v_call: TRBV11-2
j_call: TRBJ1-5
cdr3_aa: ASSFSSGRNQPQH

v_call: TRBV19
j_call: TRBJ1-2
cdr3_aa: ASYRRTAPTGVYGYT

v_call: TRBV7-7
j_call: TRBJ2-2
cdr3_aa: ASSIQGATGELF

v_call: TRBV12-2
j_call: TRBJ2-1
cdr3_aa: ASRPQGGTSGTSYNEQF

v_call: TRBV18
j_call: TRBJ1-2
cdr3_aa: ASSPPAIGGYT

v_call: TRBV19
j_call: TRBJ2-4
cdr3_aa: ASNGPRPDRSKNIQY

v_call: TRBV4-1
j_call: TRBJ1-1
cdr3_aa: ASSPPDRGTNTEAF